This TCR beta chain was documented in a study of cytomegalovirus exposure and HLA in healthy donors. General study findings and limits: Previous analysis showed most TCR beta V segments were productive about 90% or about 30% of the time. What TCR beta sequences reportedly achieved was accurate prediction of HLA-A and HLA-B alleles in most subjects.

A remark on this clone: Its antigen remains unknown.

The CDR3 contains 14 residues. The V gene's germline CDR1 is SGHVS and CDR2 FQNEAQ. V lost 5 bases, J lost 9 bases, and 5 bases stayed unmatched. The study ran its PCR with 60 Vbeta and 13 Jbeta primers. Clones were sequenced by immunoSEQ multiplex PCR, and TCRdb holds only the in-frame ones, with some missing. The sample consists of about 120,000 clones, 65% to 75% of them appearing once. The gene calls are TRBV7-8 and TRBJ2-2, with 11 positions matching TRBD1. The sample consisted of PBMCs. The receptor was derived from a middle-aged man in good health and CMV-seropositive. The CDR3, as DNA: TGTGCCAGCAGCCGCGGACAGGGGGCCAGGGAGCTGTTTTTT. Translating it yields CASSRGQGARELFF.